This passage covers 14 T cell receptor beta chains from one sample sequenced in a study of shared T cell receptors in the human thymus. The table came from immunoSEQ multiplex PCR; TCRdb's copy has only in-frame clones and leaves some out. The sample yields roughly 68,000 clones, about 95% seen once. The sequenced sample consisted of thymocytes. These receptors originate from a human donor.

V gene TRBV7-9 combines with J gene TRBJ2-1; D might be TRBD2 (5 bases). The V end was cut by 2 bases, the J end by 5 bases, with 13 bases between. Germline V gene data show CDR1 as SEHNR and CDR2 as FQNEAQ (reference sequence). The CDR3 extends over 15 amino acids. In DNA form, the CDR3 reads TGTGCCAGCAGCTTAACGCGGGCCCCCAACAATGAGCAGTTCTTC. Translated, it gives CASSLTRAPNNEQFF.

The chain recombines TRBV6-6 with TRBJ1-5, with 8 bases matching TRBD1. J was trimmed by 4 bases and V by 4 bases; bases with no gene match: 6. The CDR3 has 15 residues. Germline loops: CDR1 MNHNY, CDR2 SVGAGI (reference sequence). This CDR3 reads CASSLTGVGNQPQHF. The CDR3 DNA is TGTGCCAGCAGTTTGACAGGGGTTGGGAATCAGCCCCAGCATTTT.

The chain links TRBV13 to TRBJ2-1, with D possibly matching TRBD1 (7 bases). The CDR3 loop spans 17 amino acids. The V gene lost 2 bases and the J gene lost 2 bases, with 16 bases spanning the gap. CDR1 and CDR2 (germline): PRHDT, FYEKMQ (reference sequence). This CDR3 is CASSLTGGGNPYNEQFF. The CDR3 nucleotides are TGTGCCAGCAGCTTAACAGGAGGGGGCAATCCCTACAATGAGCAGTTCTTC.

V gene TRBV19 combines with J gene TRBJ1-1; D gene unclear. CDR1 and CDR2 from the germline V gene are LNHDA and SQIVND (reference sequence). V lost 6 bases and J lost 5, with 16 bases in between. The CDR3 is made up of 14 amino acids. CDR3 sequence reads: CASSAPWMGTEAFF. In DNA form, the CDR3 reads TGTGCCAGTAGCGCCCCGTGGATGGGGACTGAAGCTTTCTTT.

This clone was seen a single time. The V gene is TRBV11-2, the J gene TRBJ2-3; D possibly corresponds to TRBD1 (6 bases). The CDR3 has 16 residues. Trimming removed 5 bases from V and 3 bases from J, with 18 bases in between. Looked up from germline, CDR1 is SGHAT and CDR2 is FQNNGV. The CDR3 nucleotides read TGTGCCAGCAGCCATCCTTCAAAGACAGGTACAGATACGCAGTATTTT. Translated: CASSHPSKTGTDTQYF.

The genes are TRBV28 and TRBJ1-5; D gene ambiguous. The CDR3 is made up of 12 amino acids. Between the trimmed V and J ends, which lost 4 bases and 5 bases, there was a span of 6 bases. Germline CDR1 reads MDHEN; CDR2 reads SYDVKM. The CDR3 here is CASSSGDQPQHF. CDR3 nucleotide sequence: TGTGCCAGCAGTTCCGGGGATCAGCCCCAGCATTTT.

This chain connects TRBV18 to TRBJ1-6; no definite D call. Per the germline V gene, CDR1 is KGHSH and CDR2 is LQKENI. The CDR3 loop spans 16 amino acids. Trimming cost V 4 bases and J 7 bases, with 17 bases left between them. For the CDR3, the DNA is TGTGCCAGCTCACTTAAAAAGGACGGTGCGAATTCACCCCTCCACTTT. Its protein is CASSLKKDGANSPLHF.

The V gene is TRBV15, the J gene TRBJ2-1; D may be TRBD2 (6 bases). V lost 3 bases, J lost 7 bases, and 19 bases lay in between. CDR1 LNHNV and CDR2 YYDKDF come from the germline V gene (reference sequence). The CDR3 totals 16 residues. CDR3 DNA: TGTGCCACCAGCAGGGCAGGGATTCGGAGGGAAAATGAGCAGTTCTTC. It encodes CATSRAGIRRENEQFF.

The rearrangement uses TRBV5-8 and TRBJ1-5; D uncertain. The germline V gene has CDR1 SGHTS and CDR2 YDEGEE. This CDR3 comprises 19 residues. Trimming cost V 3 bases and J 3 bases, with 25 bases left between them. CDR3 sequence reads: CASSSPRAVPGAYNQPQHF. The CDR3 DNA reads as TGTGCCAGCAGCTCGCCCCGGGCTGTCCCGGGAGCCTACAATCAGCCCCAGCATTTT. The whole variable domain, remainder taken from reference TRBV5-8 and TRBJ1-5, is EAGVTQSPTHLIKTRGQQATLRCSPISGHTSVYWYQQALGLGLQFLLWYDEGEERNRGNFPPRFSGRQFPNYSSELNVNALELEDSALYLCASSSPRAVPGAYNQPQHFGDGTRLSIL.

The count of this clone is one. The chain links TRBV11-2 to TRBJ2-1, with a possible D match to TRBD2 (6 bases). Per the germline V gene, CDR1 is SGHAT and CDR2 is FQNNGV. The ends were cut back, 4 bases at V and 9 bases at J, with 19 bases in the middle. This CDR3 is 15 amino acids long. The CDR3: CASSSRTKKTAEQFF. For the CDR3, the DNA is TGTGCCAGCAGCTCAAGGACTAAAAAGACGGCTGAGCAGTTCTTC.

This clone was detected only once. The chain carries TRBV6-5 and TRBJ1-2; 8 positions agree with TRBD1. Germline values: CDR1 MNHEY, CDR2 SVGAGI. Unmatched junction bases numbered 5, after V lost 5 bases and J lost 0 bases. CDR3 length equals 15 residues. The CDR3 loop is CASSRTGRANYGYTF. CDR3 bases: TGTGCCAGCAGTCGGACAGGGAGGGCTAACTATGGCTACACCTTC.

This clone occurred once. The V call is TRBV12-5, the J call TRBJ2-7, with 7 bases fitting TRBD2. Losses at the gene ends were 2 bases for V and 2 bases for J; bases not matched to a gene: 6. The germline V gene encodes CDR1 LGHNT and CDR2 FRNRAP. The CDR3 has 15 residues. CDR3 DNA sequence: TGTGCTAGTGGTTTGCCGTGGGGGGGGACCTACGAGCAGTACTTC. Protein product: CASGLPWGGTYEQYF.

This chain links TRBV4-1 with TRBJ2-3; TRBD2 matches 9 bases. This CDR3 has 16 amino acids. Germline V gene lookup returns CDR1 MGHRA and CDR2 YSYEKL. Trimming removed 0 bases from V and 3 bases from J; junction bases left unmatched: 4. CDR3 DNA: TGCGCCAGCAGCCAAGAGGCTAGCGGGGCGACAGATACGCAGTATTTT. This codes for CASSQEASGATDTQYF.

This clone was seen once. This sequence joins TRBV5-8 and TRBJ1-6; possibly TRBD1 for D (6 bases). The CDR3 runs 18 residues. V was shortened by 5 bases and J by 5 bases, with 23 bases between the two germline ends. Germline V gives CDR1 SGHTS, CDR2 YDEGEE. As DNA, the CDR3 is TGTGCCAGCAGTCAGGACGGGGGCGAGAGTCCTAATAATTCACCCCTCCACTTT. Protein: CASSQDGGESPNNSPLHF.